These 13 T cell receptor beta chains share one sample of origin, sequenced in a study of cytomegalovirus exposure and HLA in healthy donors. The PCR employed 60 Vbeta primers together with 13 Jbeta primers. Assay used: immunoSEQ multiplex PCR; TCRdb lists only in-frame clones, some missing. The table shows under 200,000 clones, with approximately 85% occurring only once. Sequencing was carried out using PBMCs. Receptors originate from a young man in good health and CMV-seropositive.

Here the CDR3 reads CASTSGTAYEQYF. The CDR3 bases are TGTGCCAGCACGTCCGGGACAGCCTACGAGCAGTACTTC. V and J are TRBV6-5 and TRBJ2-7; TRBD1 matches 7 bases. The germline V gene has CDR1 MNHEY and CDR2 SVGAGI. The CDR3 is 13 amino acids. V trimming: 7 bases; J trimming: 2 bases; junction bases outside the gene matches: 5.

The rearrangement joins TRBV7-9 to TRBJ1-1; D call uncertain. The V end was cut by 0 bases, the J end by 11 bases, with 13 bases between. This CDR3 is built from 13 residues. CDR1 SEHNR and CDR2 FQNEAQ come from the germline V gene (reference sequence). The CDR3 DNA follows: TGTGCCAGCAGCTTAGCTGGTCCCGATCGGGCTTTCTTT. This gives the protein CASSLAGPDRAFF. Drawing the rest from reference TRBV7-9 and TRBJ1-1, the complete variable domain is DTGVSQNPRHKITKRGQNVTFRCDPISEHNRLYWYRQTLGQGPEFLTYFQNEAQLEKSRLLSDRFSAERPKGSFSTLEIQRTEQGDSAMYLCASSLAGPDRAFFGQGTRLTVV.

The V gene is TRBV29-1, the J gene TRBJ2-7, with 7 bases that match TRBD1. The CDR3 spans 14 residues. Germline V lookup: CDR1 SQVTM, CDR2 ANQGSEA. J gave up 6 bases and V 1 base, and 9 bases lay outside the gene matches. The CDR3 spells CSVEVGWDRGEQYF. Here the CDR3 DNA reads TGCAGCGTTGAAGTAGGGTGGGACAGAGGCGAGCAGTACTTC.

This clone is classed as medium-sized. The rearrangement joins TRBV6-4 to TRBJ1-6, with TRBD1 matching 7 bases. The CDR3 consists of 14 residues. The germline V gene encodes CDR1 MRHNA and CDR2 SNTAGT. V lost 2 bases, J lost 5 bases, and 0 bases stayed unmatched. The CDR3 is CASSDRGHNSPLHF. The CDR3 DNA reads as TGTGCCAGCAGTGACAGGGGGCATAATTCACCCCTCCACTTT.

DNA for the CDR3: TGTGCCAGCAGCGTAGGGGACATCTCGGAAGCTTTCTTT. Protein sequence: CASSVGDISEAFF. V is TRBV9 and J is TRBJ1-1; possibly TRBD1 for D (6 bases). Germline V lookup: CDR1 SGDLS, CDR2 YYNGEE. This CDR3 comprises 13 residues. Trimming shortened V by 0 bases and J by 8 bases, and 11 bases separated the two germline ends.

This rearrangement joins TRBV4-3 to TRBJ2-7, with no clear D. Trimming took 0 bases from V and 3 from J, leaving 9 bases between them. From germline, CDR1 is LGHNA and CDR2 YSLEER. The CDR3 has 14 amino acids. CDR3 in amino acids: CASSQDPRSYEQYF. The CDR3 region has the DNA TGCGCCAGCAGCCAAGACCCCCGCAGCTACGAGCAGTACTTC.

This chain uses TRBV11-3 with TRBJ2-3, with 10 nucleotides matching TRBD2. The CDR3 consists of 17 residues. With V trimmed by 5 bases and J by 2 bases, 10 bases remained unmatched. Germline V CDR1 and CDR2: SGHNT, YENEEA. The CDR3 nucleotides read TGTGCCAGCAGCCCCTCGGGACTAGCGTTCCCCACAGATACGCAGTATTTT. Translation gives CASSPSGLAFPTDTQYF.

V usage is TRBV29-1 and J usage is TRBJ1-1, with a weak D call TRBD1 (5 bases). The CDR3 is 14 amino acids. V shed 0 bases and J shed 4 bases, with 12 bases lying between them. The germline V gene encodes CDR1 SQVTM and CDR2 ANQGSEA. CDR3 amino acids: CSVEDRVRGTEAFF. CDR3 sequence (DNA): TGCAGCGTTGAAGATAGGGTAAGGGGCACTGAAGCTTTCTTT.

The chain carries TRBV7-2 and TRBJ2-7, with 11 nucleotides matching TRBD2. This CDR3 is built from 15 residues. With V trimmed by 1 base and J by 4 bases, 3 bases remained unmatched. Per germline, CDR1 SGHTA and CDR2 FQGNSA. This CDR3 reads CASSLDSGGVYEQYF. The CDR3 coding sequence is TGTGCCAGCAGCTTAGATAGCGGGGGGGTTTACGAGCAGTACTTC.

J is TRBJ2-5 and V is TRBV5-1, with no clear D. The V end lost 2 bases, the J end lost 2 bases, and 10 bases lay between the germline ends. This CDR3 is built from 14 residues. The germline V gene has CDR1 SGHRS and CDR2 YFSETQ. CDR3 bases: TGCGCCAGCAGCTTTACCGCCAGTCAAGAGACCCAGTACTTC. It translates to CASSFTASQETQYF.

The chain has TRBV7-9 and TRBJ2-7; 7 nucleotides agree with TRBD1. V was pared by 7 bases and J by 0 bases, with 3 bases of the junction left unmatched. CDR3 length: 13 residues. CDR1 and CDR2 (germline): SEHNR, FQNEAQ (reference sequence). This CDR3 is CASTGTVSYEQYF. In DNA, the CDR3 is TGTGCCAGCACAGGGACAGTCTCCTACGAGCAGTACTTC.

This chain uses TRBV12-5 with TRBJ1-2; 11 positions match TRBD1. The CDR3 covers 14 residues. After removal of 7 bases from V and 4 bases from J, the junction contained 5 bases not matched to a gene. Germline V gene data show CDR1 as LGHNT and CDR2 as FRNRAP. The DNA for the CDR3 is TGTGCTAGTGCAAGGACAGGGGGCGCCTATGGCTACACCTTC. It is translated as CASARTGGAYGYTF.

The V call is TRBV19, the J call TRBJ1-6; D unresolved. V was shortened by 3 bases and J by 0 bases, with 12 bases between the two germline ends. CDR1 and CDR2 from the germline V gene are LNHDA and SQIVND (reference sequence). The CDR3 covers 17 residues. The CDR3, as DNA: TGTGCCAGTAGTATCGGAAGACCTAGCTCCTATAATTCACCCCTCCACTTT. It specifies CASSIGRPSSYNSPLHF. Complete variable domain (other parts from reference TRBV19 and TRBJ1-6): DGGITQSPKYLFRKEGQNVTLSCEQNLNHDAMYWYRQDPGQGLRLIYYSQIVNDFQKGDIAEGYSVSREKKESFPLTVTSAQKNPTAFYLCASSIGRPSSYNSPLHFGNGTRLTVT.